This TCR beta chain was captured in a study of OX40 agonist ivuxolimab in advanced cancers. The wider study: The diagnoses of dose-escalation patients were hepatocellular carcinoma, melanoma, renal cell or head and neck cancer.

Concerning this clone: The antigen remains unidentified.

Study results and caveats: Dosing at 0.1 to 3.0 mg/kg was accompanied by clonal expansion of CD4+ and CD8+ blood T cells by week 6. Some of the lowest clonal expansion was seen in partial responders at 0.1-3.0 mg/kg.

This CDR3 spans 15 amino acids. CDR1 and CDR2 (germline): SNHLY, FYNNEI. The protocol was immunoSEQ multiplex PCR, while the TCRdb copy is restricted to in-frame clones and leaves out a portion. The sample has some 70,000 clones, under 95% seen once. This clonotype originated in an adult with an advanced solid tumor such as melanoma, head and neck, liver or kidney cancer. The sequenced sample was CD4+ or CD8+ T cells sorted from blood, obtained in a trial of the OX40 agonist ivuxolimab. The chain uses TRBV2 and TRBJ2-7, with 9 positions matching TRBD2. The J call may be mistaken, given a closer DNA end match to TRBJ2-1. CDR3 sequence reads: CASSPGTSPYNEQFF. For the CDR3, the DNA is TGTGCCAGCAGTCCCGGGACTAGCCCTTACAATGAGCAGTTCTTC.